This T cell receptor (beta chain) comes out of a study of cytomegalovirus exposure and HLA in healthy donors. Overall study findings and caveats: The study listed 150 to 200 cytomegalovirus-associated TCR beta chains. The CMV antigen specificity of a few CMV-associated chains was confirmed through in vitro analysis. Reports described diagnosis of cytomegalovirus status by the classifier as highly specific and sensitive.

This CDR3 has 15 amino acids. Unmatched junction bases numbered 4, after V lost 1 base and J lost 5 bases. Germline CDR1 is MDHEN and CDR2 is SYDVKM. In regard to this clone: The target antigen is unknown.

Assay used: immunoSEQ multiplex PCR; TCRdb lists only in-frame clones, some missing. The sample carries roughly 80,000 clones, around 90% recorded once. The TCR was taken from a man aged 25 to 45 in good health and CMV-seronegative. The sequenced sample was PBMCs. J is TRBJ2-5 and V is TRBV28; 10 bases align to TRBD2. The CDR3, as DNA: TGTGCCAGCAGTTTATCGTCTAGCGGGAGTGAGACCCAGTACTTC. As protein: CASSLSSSGSETQYF.